The rows below give T cell receptor beta chains drawn from one sample of a study of cytomegalovirus exposure and HLA in healthy donors. Using immunoSEQ multiplex PCR, the repertoire was profiled, and TCRdb retains in-frame clones only, with some absent. The sample has over 100,000 clones, around 76% seen once. Input material: PBMCs. The receptor set was obtained from a woman in her thirties or forties in good health and CMV-seropositive. Both conserved end residues are part of each CDR3. The order of the fields is clone size, J gene, D gene, V gene, CDR3 protein, CDR3 DNA. The D gene is left open where the match is weak. For some rows the clone size is stated as once, few or many, or as a class when expanded; others skip it.

NA,TRBJ1-1,NA,TRBV12-5,CASGYPRAEAFF,TGTGCTAGTGGTTACCCGAGGGCTGAAGCTTTCTTT
NA,TRBJ1-5,NA,TRBV30,CAWSRQANQPQHF,TGTGCCTGGAGCCGACAGGCTAATCAGCCCCAGCATTTT
NA,TRBJ1-6,TRBD1,TRBV19,CASSRQGRNSPLHF,TGTGCCAGTAGTAGACAGGGGAGGAATTCACCCCTCCACTTT
NA,TRBJ2-1,NA,TRBV7-2,CASSPRAGWGYEQFF,TGTGCCAGCAGCCCAAGGGCGGGGTGGGGGTATGAGCAGTTCTTC
NA,TRBJ1-1,NA,TRBV21-1,CASSKAGRVLPEAFF,TGTGCCAGCAGCAAAGCTGGCAGGGTGTTACCTGAAGCTTTCTTT
once,TRBJ1-6,TRBD1,TRBV5-4,CASKAGQGNNSPLHF,TGTGCCAGCAAGGCGGGACAGGGGAATAATTCACCCCTCCACTTT
NA,TRBJ2-5,TRBD1,TRBV19,CASSFGQGGLQETQYF,TGTGCCAGTAGTTTCGGACAGGGGGGCCTCCAAGAGACCCAGTACTTC
NA,TRBJ1-4,NA,TRBV5-1,CASRSGEGEKLFF,TGCGCCAGCAGATCCGGGGAGGGAGAAAAACTGTTTTTT
NA,TRBJ2-7,NA,TRBV7-2,CASSLALGLLDEQYF,TGTGCCAGCAGCTTAGCGCTAGGTCTCCTTGACGAGCAGTACTTC
NA,TRBJ2-3,NA,TRBV6-5,CASRRQSTDTQYF,TGTGCCAGCAGGCGACAGAGCACAGATACGCAGTATTTT
NA,TRBJ2-1,TRBD2,TRBV5-1,CASSLRAGAYNEQFF,TGCGCCAGCAGCTTGCGGGCGGGGGCCTACAATGAGCAGTTCTTC
NA,TRBJ2-7,TRBD2,TRBV6-5,CASSSPSGTLYEQYF,TGTGCCAGCAGTTCACCAAGCGGGACCCTCTACGAGCAGTACTTC
NA,TRBJ1-1,NA,TRBV29-1,CSARGTPNTEAFF,TGCAGCGCTAGGGGGACACCGAACACTGAAGCTTTCTTT
NA,TRBJ1-4,NA,TRBV30,CAWTWGSGNEKLFF,TGTGCCTGGACCTGGGGAAGCGGGAATGAAAAACTGTTTTTT
NA,TRBJ1-1,TRBD1,TRBV4-1,CASSGHRGLSPNTEAFF,TGCGCCAGCAGCGGTCACAGGGGCCTTAGCCCTAACACTGAAGCTTTCTTT
NA,TRBJ2-5,TRBD2,TRBV4-2,CASSQVGGGGETQYF,TGTGCCAGCAGCCAAGTTGGCGGGGGTGGAGAGACCCAGTACTTC
NA,TRBJ2-7,NA,TRBV7-8,CASSLSGEQYF,TGTGCCAGCAGCTTATCGGGCGAGCAGTACTTC
NA,TRBJ2-1,TRBD1,TRBV30,CAWKNWTGYFQEDNEQFF,TGTGCCTGGAAGAATTGGACAGGGTATTTTCAGGAGGACAATGAGCAGTTCTTC
NA,TRBJ2-4,TRBD2,TRBV6-1,CASLAGALAKNIQYF,TGTGCCAGCTTAGCGGGGGCCCTAGCCAAAAACATTCAGTACTTC
few,TRBJ2-2,NA,TRBV5-4,CASSLAYPGELFF,TGTGCCAGCAGCTTGGCCTACCCCGGGGAGCTGTTTTTT
NA,TRBJ2-3,NA,TRBV5-8,CASSLSLTDTQYF,TGTGCCAGCAGCTTATCCCTGACAGATACGCAGTATTTT
NA,TRBJ2-7,NA,TRBV4-1,CASSQLVGPYEQYF,TGCGCCAGCAGCCAACTGGTTGGGCCCTACGAGCAGTACTTC
NA,TRBJ2-7,NA,TRBV5-4,CASSFSGFRGEQYF,TGTGCCAGCAGCTTTTCCGGATTCAGGGGCGAGCAGTACTTC
few,TRBJ1-1,NA,TRBV10-2,CASRGSRDTLLTPEAFF,TGCGCCAGCAGGGGATCCCGGGACACCCTTCTAACCCCTGAAGCTTTCTTT
NA,TRBJ1-3,NA,TRBV7-2,CASSLAGRAGNTIYF,TGTGCCAGCAGCTTAGCCGGGAGGGCTGGAAACACCATATATTTT
NA,TRBJ1-3,NA,TRBV9,CASSALNTIYF,TGTGCCAGCAGCGCGTTAAACACCATATATTTT
once,TRBJ2-1,TRBD1,TRBV25-1,CASSGQGYSRSYNEQFF,TGTGCCAGTTCGGGACAGGGGTACTCCCGCTCCTACAATGAGCAGTTCTTC
once,TRBJ2-6,NA,TRBV18,CASSPAYGANVLTF,TGTGCCAGCTCCCCAGCCTACGGGGCCAACGTCCTGACTTTC
NA,TRBJ1-2,NA,TRBV29-1,CSVHREESYGYTF,TGCAGCGTCCACAGGGAAGAGAGCTATGGCTACACCTTC
NA,TRBJ1-1,NA,TRBV30,CAWTARGRRTEAFF,TGTGCCTGGACCGCTCGAGGCCGGAGGACTGAAGCTTTCTTT
NA,TRBJ1-6,NA,TRBV10-3,CAISVFRVGISPLHF,TGTGCCATCAGTGTTTTCAGGGTGGGGATATCACCCCTCCACTTT
few,TRBJ1-2,NA,TRBV6-5,CASSLRRTTNYGYTF,TGTGCCAGCAGTTTGCGGAGGACCACGAACTATGGCTACACCTTC
once,TRBJ1-5,NA,TRBV6-6,CASSLTANNQPQHF,TGTGCCAGCAGTCTGACAGCGAACAATCAGCCCCAGCATTTT
NA,TRBJ1-2,NA,TRBV5-1,CASSSSGVGASNYGYPF,TGCGCCAGCAGCTCGTCCGGCGTAGGGGCATCTAACTATGGCTACCCCTTC
NA,TRBJ2-7,TRBD2,TRBV6-1,CASSAVAGPYEQYF,TGTGCCAGCAGTGCGGTAGCGGGACCCTACGAGCAGTACTTC
NA,TRBJ1-2,NA,TRBV11-2,CASSLDQRAGGYTF,TGTGCCAGCAGCTTAGATCAAAGGGCGGGGGGCTACACCTTC
NA,TRBJ2-7,TRBD2,TRBV4-2,CASSQEWRGGYWYEQYF,TGTGCCAGCAGCCAAGAGTGGCGGGGGGGCTATTGGTACGAGCAGTACTTC
NA,TRBJ1-4,NA,TRBV6-5,CASSYTAGNEKLFF,TGTGCCAGCAGTTATACGGCAGGGAATGAAAAACTGTTTTTT
NA,TRBJ1-6,NA,TRBV5-1,CASSLATAGSPLHF,TGCGCCAGCAGTCTGGCCACCGCAGGTTCACCCCTCCACTTT
NA,TRBJ2-3,TRBD2,TRBV7-9,CASSWGGLAGTDTQYF,TGTGCCAGCAGCTGGGGGGGACTAGCGGGGACAGATACGCAGTATTTT
NA,TRBJ2-1,NA,TRBV5-1,CASSLGLAGSKEQFF,TGCGCCAGCAGCTTGGGTCTGGCAGGGTCAAAAGAGCAGTTCTTC
NA,TRBJ1-3,NA,TRBV7-2,CASSLGTYSGNTIYF,TGTGCCAGCAGCTTAGGCACATACTCTGGAAACACCATATATTTT